The sequence of this T cell receptor (beta chain) was determined in a study of cytomegalovirus exposure and HLA in healthy donors. PCR amplification relied on 60 Vbeta primers (plus 13 Jbeta primers). Clones were sequenced by immunoSEQ multiplex PCR, and TCRdb holds only the in-frame ones, with some missing. Found here are some 200,000 clones, around four fifths of them singletons; the top ten hold roughly 0.7%. Trimming stripped 10 bases from V and 7 bases from J, with 17 bases between. The germline V gene has CDR1 SNHLY and CDR2 FYNNEI. The CDR3 is 12 amino acids. This clone has a handful of counts.

The sequence derives from a boy younger than 10 in good health and CMV-seronegative. The sample taken for sequencing was PBMCs. The V call is TRBV2, the J call TRBJ2-7, with D maybe TRBD2 (7 bases). The CDR3 sequence is CATPRGGGEQYF. The CDR3 coding sequence is TGTGCCACCCCAAGGGGGGGCGGAGAGCAGTACTTC.